This section outlines one TCR beta chain sequence together with its context. The data belong to a study of blood T cell repertoires in COVID-19. Across the whole study: Italy, Spain and the United States were the sources of the convalescent and acute COVID-19 samples.

Produced via immunoSEQ multiplex PCR; TCRdb's table is partial and in-frame only. This sample has approximately 300,000 clones, with roughly 87% found just once. The sequencing sample was made of peripheral blood. The clonotype comes from a woman between 50 and 59 years old who had recovered from COVID-19.

In DNA, the CDR3 is TGCGCCAGCAGCTTGGCCCCGGGGGAACAGCCCCAGCATTTT. Its translation is CASSLAPGEQPQHF. The genes are TRBV5-1 and TRBJ1-5; D might be TRBD1 (5 bases). V lost 0 bases, J lost 7 bases, and 11 bases lay in between. CDR1 SGHRS and CDR2 YFSETQ come from the germline V gene. CDR3 size: 14 residues.